Each of the 14 T cell receptor beta chains below was sequenced from the same sample in a study of T cell repertoires in cytomegalovirus infection. MiXCR was run by TCRdb on the reads, yielding one entry per CDR3 protein. The data hold 150,000 to 200,000 distinct CDR3 sequences, with about 30% observed a single time. Input material: PBMCs. The receptors originated from a human donor in good health (CMV status not recorded). Some clones in this sample may be carry-over from other donors' samples.

This clonotype appeared a few times. J is TRBJ1-1 and V is TRBV15; D is uncertain. The CDR3 has 15 residues. Trimming stripped 3 bases from V and 2 bases from J, with 13 bases between. In germline, CDR1 is LNHNV, CDR2 YYDKDF (reference sequence). The CDR3 is CATSRLLELNTEAFF. CDR3 bases: TGTGCCACCAGCAGGCTGTTAGAACTCAACACTGAAGCTTTCTTT.

This clonotype appeared many times. The V and J genes are TRBV7-2 and TRBJ2-7; TRBD1 might be the D (5 bases). Trimming took off 3 bases at V and 1 base at J, with 13 bases between the two ends. CDR1 SGHTA and CDR2 FQGNSA come from the germline V gene. The CDR3 is made up of 15 amino acids. The CDR3 DNA sequence: TGTGCCAGCAGCTTCGACAGAGAAATTTCCTACGAGCAGTACTTC. It encodes CASSFDREISYEQYF.

As concerns this clonotype: The junction and the germline gene differ at one end; a read error may be behind it. The chain employs TRBV7-6 and TRBJ2-5; TRBD2 matches 8 bases. The CDR3 runs to 14 residues. Germline values: CDR1 SGHVS, CDR2 FNYEAQ. The CDR3 DNA is TGTGCTAGCAGCCCACTAGCGGTACAAGAGACCCAGTACTTC. It translates to CASSPLAVQETQYF. Full variable domain (outside the CDR3, taken from reference TRBV7-6 and TRBJ2-5): GAGVSQSPRYKVTKRGQDVALRCDPISGHVSLYWYRQALGQGPEFLTYFNYEAQQDKSGLPNDRFSAERPEGSISTLTIQRTEQRDSAMYRCASSPLAVQETQYFGPGTRLLVL.

This clonotype was counted a few times. This chain links TRBV5-6 with TRBJ1-1; the D gene is possibly TRBD1 (6 bases). Germline CDR1 SGHDT, CDR2 YYEEEE. Trimming cost V 5 bases and J 3 bases, with 17 bases left between them. This CDR3 contains 15 residues. The CDR3, as DNA: TGTGCCAGCAGTTTTCCCTGGACAGACTACACTGAAGCTTTCTTT. Protein sequence: CASSFPWTDYTEAFF. The variable domain in full, completed from reference TRBV5-6 and TRBJ1-1, reads DAGVTQSPTHLIKTRGQQVTLRCSPKSGHDTVSWYQQALGQGPQFIFQYYEEEERQRGNFPDRFSGHQFPNYSSELNVNALLLGDSALYLCASSFPWTDYTEAFFGQGTRLTVV.

J is TRBJ1-2 and V is TRBV2; possible D gene TRBD1, 6 bases. The CDR3 sequence is 15 residues long. Looked up from germline, CDR1 is SNHLY and CDR2 is FYNNEI. The V end was cut by 3 bases, the J end by 5 bases, with 16 bases between. CDR3 coding DNA: TGTGCCAGCAGTGAGCAAGGGACAAAAGCTTATGGCTACACCTTC. Protein: CASSEQGTKAYGYTF.

This clonotype has only a few counts. CDR3 loop: CASSNFGGSGNTIYF. As DNA, the CDR3 is TGTGCCAGTAGTAACTTTGGGGGCTCTGGAAACACCATATATTTT. V is TRBV19 and J is TRBJ1-3; D possibly corresponds to TRBD1 (5 bases). CDR3 length: 15 amino acids. V was clipped by 4 bases and J by 0 bases, with 10 bases between them. Germline V gene data show CDR1 as LNHDA and CDR2 as SQIVND (reference sequence).

This clonotype was counted a few times. This chain joins TRBV7-8 and TRBJ1-2; 7 bases fit TRBD1. Germline V lookup: CDR1 SGHVS, CDR2 FQNEAQ. The trim removed 4 bases at V and 2 bases at J, leaving 7 bases unmatched. The CDR3 length is 15 residues. For the CDR3, the DNA is TGTGCCAGCAGCTACTCCGGGACAGCGAACTATGGCTACACCTTC. Translated, it gives CASSYSGTANYGYTF.

The rearrangement joins TRBV7-9 to TRBJ1-1; D perhaps matches TRBD1 (5 bases). The CDR3 totals 14 residues. V dropped 1 base and J dropped 2 bases, with 8 bases sitting between them. CDR1 is SEHNR and CDR2 is FQNEAQ in the germline V gene (reference sequence). CDR3 loop: CASSLGQINTEAFF. For the CDR3, the DNA is TGTGCCAGCAGCTTAGGACAGATTAACACTGAAGCTTTCTTT. The whole variable domain, remainder taken from reference TRBV7-9 and TRBJ1-1, is DTGVSQNPRHKITKRGQNVTFRCDPISEHNRLYWYRQTLGQGPEFLTYFQNEAQLEKSRLLSDRFSAERPKGSFSTLEIQRTEQGDSAMYLCASSLGQINTEAFFGQGTRLTVV.

The V and J genes are TRBV7-3 and TRBJ1-1, with unresolved D. Germline V gives CDR1 SGHTA, CDR2 FQGTGA. The V gene lost 4 bases and the J gene lost 4 bases, with 13 bases spanning the gap. The CDR3 totals 14 residues. The DNA of the CDR3 is TGTGCCAGCAGCTCTCAACATGGGAGCACTGAAGCTTTCTTT. This encodes CASSSQHGSTEAFF.

CDR3 sequence (DNA): TGTGCCAGCTCAGAAGACAGGAATAATGAAAAACTGTTTTTT. This codes for CASSEDRNNEKLFF. The chain is built from TRBV18 and TRBJ1-4; possibly TRBD1 for D (6 bases). The germline V gene has CDR1 KGHSH and CDR2 LQKENI. V lost 5 bases and J lost 4, with 11 bases in between. CDR3 length: 14 amino acids.

V usage is TRBV29-1 and J usage is TRBJ2-7, with a possible D match to TRBD1 (6 bases). Looked up from germline, CDR1 is SQVTM and CDR2 is ANQGSEA. This CDR3 has 15 residues. V lost 2 bases, J lost 0 bases, and 14 bases lay in between. In nucleotides, the CDR3 is TGCAGCGTTGAATCATCCGGGACACCCTCCTACGAGCAGTACTTC. Translating it yields CSVESSGTPSYEQYF.

Points on this clonotype: A junction boundary mismatches the germline segment, possibly from a read error. The chain employs TRBV7-9 and TRBJ2-7, with D maybe TRBD2 (5 bases). The CDR3 is made up of 15 amino acids. CDR1 is SEHNR and CDR2 is FQNEAQ in the germline V gene (reference sequence). The CDR3 here is CACSLDEEELYEQYF. CDR3 nucleotide sequence: TGTGCCTGCAGCTTAGACGAGGAGGAGCTCTACGAGCAGTACTTC.

The J gene is TRBJ1-2, the V gene TRBV11-2; no definite D call. The CDR3 runs to 16 residues. The V gene's germline CDR1 is SGHAT and CDR2 FQNNGV. The V end lost 0 bases, the J end lost 2 bases, and 13 bases lay between the germline ends. The CDR3 region is CASSLEGGRINYGYTF. The CDR3 region has the DNA TGTGCCAGCAGCTTAGAAGGAGGGAGGATCAACTATGGCTACACCTTC.

This clonotype showed up just a few times. This chain links TRBV3-1 with TRBJ1-5; D not certain. CDR3 size: 13 residues. Germline V gene lookup returns CDR1 LGHDT and CDR2 YNNKEL (reference sequence). Deletions cut 1 base from V and 0 bases from J, with 1 base between. The CDR3, as DNA: TGTGCCAGCAGCCAAGGTAGCAATCAGCCCCAGCATTTT. Its protein product is CASSQGSNQPQHF.